This TCR beta chain emerged from a study of early T cells in non-severe SARS-CoV-2 infection. Looking at the study overall: It was bulk RNA from unsorted whole blood that was sequenced, and the chains were unpaired.

Study-wide points: VDJdb-based annotation leaned toward anti-spike CD8 responses and missed private and CD4 specificities.

The CDR3 loop spans 17 amino acids. Germline V lookup: CDR1 SGDLS, CDR2 YYNGEE. V lost 4 bases, J lost 3 bases, and 7 bases stayed unmatched. TCRdb used MiXCR to reprocess the 5' RACE reads, holding one entry per CDR3 protein. The sample has about 46,000 distinct CDR3 sequences; 5.4% are singletons. This clonotype was observed at least ten times. Its cognate antigen is unknown. This chain links TRBV9 with TRBJ2-1; TRBD2 agrees at 13 bases. The TCR originated in an adult who was a healthcare worker with PCR-confirmed SARS-CoV-2 infection or an uninfected control (not recorded which). The sample consisted of whole blood, taken at baseline. CDR3: CASSLYTSGRDYNEQFF. The CDR3 DNA reads as TGTGCCAGCAGCCTGTATACTAGCGGGAGGGACTACAATGAGCAGTTCTTC.